This T cell receptor (beta chain) was retrieved from a study of post-analysis software for immune sequencing data. Whole-study findings and limits: TRBV5-6, TRBV5-1 and TRBV20-1 belonged to a set of about five TRBV segments that were more frequent in patients than controls. Controls had significantly higher normalized Chao1 diversity than multiple sclerosis patients. Samples from a shared batch, those prepared together, strongly co-clustered by F measure.

The CDR3 is 17 amino acids. With 5 bases clipped from V and 1 base from J, the junction kept 7 bases outside the gene matches. The table lists this clonotype with a few counts. Its matching antigen is unknown. Carried by the TCR beta cDNA libraries were unique molecular identifiers. MiXCR was run by TCRdb on the PCR reads, yielding one entry per CDR3 protein. Of roughly 600,000 distinct CDR3 sequences listed, 44% are singletons. The rearrangement uses TRBV12-3 or TRBV12-4 and TRBJ2-1; 11 bases are a match to TRBD2. The sequence came from a girl aged 5-17 years with multiple sclerosis. The sample taken for sequencing was blood. The CDR3: CASSAQPSGRSYNEQFF. DNA of the CDR3: TGTGCCAGCAGTGCCCAACCTAGCGGGAGGTCCTACAATGAGCAGTTCTTC.